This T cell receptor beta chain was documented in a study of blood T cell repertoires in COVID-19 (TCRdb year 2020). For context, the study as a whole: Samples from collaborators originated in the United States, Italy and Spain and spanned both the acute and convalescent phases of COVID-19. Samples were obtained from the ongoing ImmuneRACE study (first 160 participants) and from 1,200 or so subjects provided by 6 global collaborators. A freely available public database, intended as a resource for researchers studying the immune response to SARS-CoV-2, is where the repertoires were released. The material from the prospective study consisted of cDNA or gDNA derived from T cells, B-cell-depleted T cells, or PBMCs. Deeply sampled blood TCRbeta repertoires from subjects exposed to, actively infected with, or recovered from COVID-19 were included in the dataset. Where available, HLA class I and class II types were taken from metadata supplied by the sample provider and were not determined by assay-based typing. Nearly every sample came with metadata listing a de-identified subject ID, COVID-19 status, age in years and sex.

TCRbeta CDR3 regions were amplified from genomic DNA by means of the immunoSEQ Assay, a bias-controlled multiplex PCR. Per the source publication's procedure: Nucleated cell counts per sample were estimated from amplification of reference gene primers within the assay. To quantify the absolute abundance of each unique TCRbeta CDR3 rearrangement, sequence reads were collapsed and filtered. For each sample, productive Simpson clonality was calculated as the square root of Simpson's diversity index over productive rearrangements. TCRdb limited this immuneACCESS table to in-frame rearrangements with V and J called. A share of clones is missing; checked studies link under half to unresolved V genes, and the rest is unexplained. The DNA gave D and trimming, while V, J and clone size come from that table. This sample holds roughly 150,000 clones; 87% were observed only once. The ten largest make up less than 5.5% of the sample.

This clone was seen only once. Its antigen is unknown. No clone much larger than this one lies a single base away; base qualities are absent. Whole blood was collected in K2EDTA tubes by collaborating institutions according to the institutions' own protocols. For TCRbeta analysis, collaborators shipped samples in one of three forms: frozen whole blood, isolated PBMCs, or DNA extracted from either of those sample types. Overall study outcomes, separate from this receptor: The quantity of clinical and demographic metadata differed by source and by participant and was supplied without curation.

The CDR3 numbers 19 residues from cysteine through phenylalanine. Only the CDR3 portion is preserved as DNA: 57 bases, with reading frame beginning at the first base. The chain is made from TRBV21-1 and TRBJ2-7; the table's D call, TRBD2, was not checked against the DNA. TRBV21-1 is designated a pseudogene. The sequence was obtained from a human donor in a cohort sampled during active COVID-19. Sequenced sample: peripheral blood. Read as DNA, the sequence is TGTGCCAGCAGCAAAGCCTCTGGACTAGCGGGAGGCCCGCGGCGCGAGCAGTACTTC. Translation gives CASSKASGLAGGPRREQYF.